This T cell receptor (beta chain) was identified in a study of blood T cells in healthy people across ages. The CDR3 sequence is 16 residues long. Germline CDR1 is SGHTA and CDR2 is FQGNSA. After removal of 5 bases from V and 4 bases from J, the junction contained 9 bases not matched to a gene. A second PCR, run for roughly 7 to 11 cycles, used a sample-barcoded 5' primer plus a J-beta primer mix. TCRdb independently ran MiXCR on the 5' RACE reads; one entry per CDR3 protein. The table shows 850,000 or so distinct CDR3 sequences, with 29% occurring only once. The clonotype comes from a woman older than 75 in good health. The chain couples TRBV7-2 to TRBJ2-5; TRBD2 matches 11 bases. Source material: blood. CDR3 sequence (DNA): TGTGCCAGCAGCCCCACTCCTAGCGGGGGGCTAGAGACCCAGTACTTC. It translates to CASSPTPSGGLETQYF. Full variable domain (remainder filled in from reference TRBV7-2 and TRBJ2-5): GAGVSQSPSNKVTEKGKDVELRCDPISGHTALYWYRQSLGQGLEFLIYFQGNSAPDKSGLPSDRFSAERTGGSVSTLTIQRTQQEDSAVYLCASSPTPSGGLETQYFGPGTRLLVL.